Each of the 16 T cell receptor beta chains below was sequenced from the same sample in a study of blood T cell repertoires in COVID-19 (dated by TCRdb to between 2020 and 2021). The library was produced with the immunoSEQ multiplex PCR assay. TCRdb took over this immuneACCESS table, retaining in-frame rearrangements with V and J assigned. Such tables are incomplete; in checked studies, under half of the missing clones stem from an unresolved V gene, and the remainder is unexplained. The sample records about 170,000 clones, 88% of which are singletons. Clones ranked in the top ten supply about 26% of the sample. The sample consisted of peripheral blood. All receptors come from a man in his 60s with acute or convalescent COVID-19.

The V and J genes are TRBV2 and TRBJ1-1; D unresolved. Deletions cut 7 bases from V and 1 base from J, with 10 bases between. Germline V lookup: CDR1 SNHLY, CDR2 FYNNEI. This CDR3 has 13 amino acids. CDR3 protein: CASNLRQNTEAFF. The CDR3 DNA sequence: TGTGCCAGCAACCTACGACAGAACACTGAAGCTTTCTTT.

In DNA form, the CDR3 reads TGTGCCAGCATGCCTTGGGGACAACCGTCCTCCTACAATGAGCAGTTCTTC. Protein: CASMPWGQPSSYNEQFF. The rearrangement joins TRBV11-2 to TRBJ2-1; possibly TRBD1 for D (6 bases). From germline, CDR1 is SGHAT and CDR2 FQNNGV. The CDR3 is 17 residues long. V lost 7 bases to trimming and J lost 0 bases, with 19 bases between them.

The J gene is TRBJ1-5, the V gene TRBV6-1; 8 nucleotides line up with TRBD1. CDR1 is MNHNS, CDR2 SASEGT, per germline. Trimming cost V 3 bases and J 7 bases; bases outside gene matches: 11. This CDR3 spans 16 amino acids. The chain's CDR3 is CASSDTGTGKAQPQHF. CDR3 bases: TGTGCCAGCAGTGACACCGGGACAGGCAAGGCCCAGCCCCAGCATTTT.

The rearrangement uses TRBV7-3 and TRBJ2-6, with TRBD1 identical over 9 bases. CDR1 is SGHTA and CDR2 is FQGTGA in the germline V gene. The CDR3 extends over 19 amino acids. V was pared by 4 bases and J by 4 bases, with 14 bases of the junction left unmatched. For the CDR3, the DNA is TGTGCCAGCAGCTCACAGGGGGCCCCCTTCTCTGCAGGGGCCAACGTCCTGACTTTC. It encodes CASSSQGAPFSAGANVLTF.

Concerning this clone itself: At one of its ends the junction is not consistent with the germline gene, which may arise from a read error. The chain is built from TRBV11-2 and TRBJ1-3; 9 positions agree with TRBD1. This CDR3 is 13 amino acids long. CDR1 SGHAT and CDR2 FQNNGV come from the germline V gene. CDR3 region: CASSLDRGNTIYF. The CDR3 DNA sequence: TGTGCCAGCAGCCTAGACAGGGGGAACACCATATATTTT.

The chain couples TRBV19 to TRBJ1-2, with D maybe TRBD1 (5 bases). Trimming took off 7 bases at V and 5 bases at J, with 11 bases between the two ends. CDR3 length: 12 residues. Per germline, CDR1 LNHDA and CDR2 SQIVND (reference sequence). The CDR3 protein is CASMQGRYGYTF. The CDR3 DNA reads TGTGCCAGTATGCAGGGCAGATATGGCTACACCTTC. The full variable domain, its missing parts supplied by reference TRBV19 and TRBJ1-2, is DGGITQSPKYLFRKEGQNVTLSCEQNLNHDAMYWYRQDPGQGLRLIYYSQIVNDFQKGDIAEGYSVSREKKESFPLTVTSAQKNPTAFYLCASMQGRYGYTFGSGTRLTVV.

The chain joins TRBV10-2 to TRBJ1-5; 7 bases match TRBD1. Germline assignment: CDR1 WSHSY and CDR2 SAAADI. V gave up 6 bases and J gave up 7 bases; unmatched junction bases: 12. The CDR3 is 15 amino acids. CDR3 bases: TGCGCCAGCAGGGAGCTGGGGACAGAGGTACAGCCCCAGCATTTT. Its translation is CASRELGTEVQPQHF.

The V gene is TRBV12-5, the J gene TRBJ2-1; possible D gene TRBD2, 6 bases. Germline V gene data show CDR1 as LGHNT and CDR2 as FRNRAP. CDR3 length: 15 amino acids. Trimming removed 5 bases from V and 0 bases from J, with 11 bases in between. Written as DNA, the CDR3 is TGTGCTAGTGGTGCCGGGACTGCCTCCTACAATGAGCAGTTCTTC. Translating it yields CASGAGTASYNEQFF.

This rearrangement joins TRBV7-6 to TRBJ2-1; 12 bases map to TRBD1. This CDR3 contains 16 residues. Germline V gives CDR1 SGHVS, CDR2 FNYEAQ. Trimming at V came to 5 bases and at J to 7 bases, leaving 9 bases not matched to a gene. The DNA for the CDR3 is TGTGCCAGCAGCCGCCGGGGACAGGGGGCGACGAATGAGCAGTTCTTC. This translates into CASSRRGQGATNEQFF.

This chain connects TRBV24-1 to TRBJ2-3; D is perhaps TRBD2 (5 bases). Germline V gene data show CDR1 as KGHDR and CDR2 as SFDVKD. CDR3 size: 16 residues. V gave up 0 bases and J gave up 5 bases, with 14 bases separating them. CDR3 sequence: CATSDLTAGERDTQYF. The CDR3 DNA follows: TGTGCCACCAGTGATTTGACCGCCGGGGAGAGAGATACGCAGTATTTT.

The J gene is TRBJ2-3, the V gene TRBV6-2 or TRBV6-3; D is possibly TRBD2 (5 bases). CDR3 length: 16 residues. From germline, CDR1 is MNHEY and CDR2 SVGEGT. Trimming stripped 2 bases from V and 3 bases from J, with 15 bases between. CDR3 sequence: CASSYVAGEMTDTQYF. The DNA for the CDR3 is TGTGCCAGCAGTTACGTGGCGGGCGAAATGACAGATACGCAGTATTTT.

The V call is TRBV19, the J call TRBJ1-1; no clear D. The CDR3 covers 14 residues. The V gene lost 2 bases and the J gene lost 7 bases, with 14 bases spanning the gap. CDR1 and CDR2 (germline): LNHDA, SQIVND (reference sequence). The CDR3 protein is CASSILAGSSEAFF. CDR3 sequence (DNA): TGTGCCAGTAGTATACTTGCAGGATCCAGTGAAGCTTTCTTT.

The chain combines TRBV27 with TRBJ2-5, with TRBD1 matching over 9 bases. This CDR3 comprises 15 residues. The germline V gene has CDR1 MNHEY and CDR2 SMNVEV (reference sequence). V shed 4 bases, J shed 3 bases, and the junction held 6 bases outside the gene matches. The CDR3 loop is CASSSPRTGEETQYF. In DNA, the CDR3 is TGTGCCAGCAGTTCCCCTCGGACAGGGGAAGAGACCCAGTACTTC.

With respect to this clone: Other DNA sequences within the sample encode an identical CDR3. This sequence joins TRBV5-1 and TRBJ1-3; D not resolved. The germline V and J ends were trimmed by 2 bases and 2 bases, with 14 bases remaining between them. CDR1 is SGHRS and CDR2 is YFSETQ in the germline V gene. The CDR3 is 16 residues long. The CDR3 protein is CASSFGTGRAGNTIYF. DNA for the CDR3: TGCGCCAGCAGCTTTGGTACCGGTCGTGCTGGAAACACCATATATTTT.

The CDR3 spells CASTENKGGVWNGYTF. The CDR3 DNA reads TGTGCCAGCACCGAAAATAAGGGCGGGGTTTGGAATGGCTACACCTTC. The J gene is TRBJ1-2, the V gene TRBV5-8; no firm D call. Germline V gene lookup returns CDR1 SGHTS and CDR2 YDEGEE. V lost 6 bases to trimming and J lost 6 bases, with 24 bases between them. The CDR3 consists of 16 residues.

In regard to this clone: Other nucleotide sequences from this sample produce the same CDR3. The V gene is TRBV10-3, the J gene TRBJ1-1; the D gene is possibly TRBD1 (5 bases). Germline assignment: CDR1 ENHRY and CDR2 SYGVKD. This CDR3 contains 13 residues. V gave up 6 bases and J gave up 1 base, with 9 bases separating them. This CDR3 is CAISGGGNTEAFF. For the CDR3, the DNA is TGTGCCATCAGCGGGGGGGGGAACACTGAAGCTTTCTTT.